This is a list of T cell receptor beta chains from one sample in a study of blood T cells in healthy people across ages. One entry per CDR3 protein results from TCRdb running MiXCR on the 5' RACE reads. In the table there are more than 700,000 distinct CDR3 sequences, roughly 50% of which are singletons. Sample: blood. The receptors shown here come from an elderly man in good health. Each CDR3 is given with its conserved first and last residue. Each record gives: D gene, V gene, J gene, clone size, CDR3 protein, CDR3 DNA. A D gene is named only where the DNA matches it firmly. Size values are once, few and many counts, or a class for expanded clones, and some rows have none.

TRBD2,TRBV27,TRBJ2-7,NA,CASRQGTSGDNEQYF,TGTGCCAGCAGGCAAGGGACTAGCGGAGACAATGAGCAGTACTTC
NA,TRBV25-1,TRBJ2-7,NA,CASSESASPLYEQYF,TGTGCCAGCAGTGAATCGGCTAGCCCCCTTTATGAGCAGTACTTC
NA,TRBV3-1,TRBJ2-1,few,CASSTINEQFF,TGTGCCAGCAGCACAATCAATGAGCAGTTCTTC
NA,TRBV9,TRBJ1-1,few,CASSLALSTEAFF,TGTGCCAGCAGCCTTGCCTTGAGCACTGAAGCTTTCTTT
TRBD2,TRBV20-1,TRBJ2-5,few,CSARGIAGDEETQYF,TGCAGTGCTAGAGGAATAGCGGGAGATGAAGAGACCCAGTACTTC
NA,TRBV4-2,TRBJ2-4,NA,CASSQPGQSGYTFEQYF,NA
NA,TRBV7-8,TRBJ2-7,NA,CASSLTTEVEQYF,TGTGCCAGCAGCCTCACGACTGAGGTCGAGCAGTACTTC
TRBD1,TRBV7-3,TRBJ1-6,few,CASSLRGQNSPLHF,TGTGCCAGCAGCTTAAGGGGACAGAATTCACCCCTCCACTTT
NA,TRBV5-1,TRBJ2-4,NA,CASMVGGPGEEQYF,TGCGCCAGCATGGTCGGGGGCCCCGGGGAAGAGCAGTACTTC
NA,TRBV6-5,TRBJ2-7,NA,CASSDPGRVPYEQYF,TGTGCCAGCAGTGACCCTGGCAGGGTCCCCTACGAGCAGTACTTC
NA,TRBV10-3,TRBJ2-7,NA,CAISESPVGGGTYEQYF,TGTGCCATCAGTGAGTCCCCGGTGGGGGGCGGTACGTACGAGCAGTACTTC